Presented here are 8 T cell receptor beta chains from one specimen sequenced in a study of T cell repertoires in cytomegalovirus infection. TCRdb independently ran MiXCR on the reads; one entry per CDR3 protein. This sample has about 280,000 distinct CDR3 sequences; 20% to 25% occur once, and the top ten carry about 21%. The antigens of these receptors remain unknown. This specimen consisted of cultured PBMCs, obtained from culture after CMV antigen stimulation. These receptor sequences come from a human donor in good health (CMV status not recorded). Some clones in this sample may be carry-over from other donors' samples.

V and J are TRBV5-5 and TRBJ2-5; tentatively, D is TRBD2 (5 bases). Looked up from germline, CDR1 is SGHKS and CDR2 is YYEKEE (reference sequence). The CDR3 length is 14 residues. The V end was cut by 0 bases, the J end by 4 bases, with 10 bases between. The CDR3 DNA sequence: TGTGCCAGCAGCTTGGGTCGGGAACTAGAGACCCAGTACTTC. Protein product: CASSLGRELETQYF.

The chain employs TRBV7-2 and TRBJ2-7, with unresolved D. This CDR3 comprises 16 residues. V was trimmed by 7 bases and J by 2 bases, leaving 21 bases between them. Germline values: CDR1 SGHTA, CDR2 FQGNSA. The CDR3 nucleotides read TGTGCCAGCAAAAGCAACCCTAGGGTCCAAGCCTACGAGCAGTACTTC. Protein sequence: CASKSNPRVQAYEQYF.

The V and J genes are TRBV20-1 and TRBJ2-3; possible D gene TRBD1, 6 bases. V lost 3 bases and J 0 bases, leaving 13 bases between the germline ends. Germline V gene lookup returns CDR1 DFQATT and CDR2 SNEGSKA (reference sequence). This CDR3 is built from 15 residues. The CDR3 region is CSARTGSSSTDTQYF. As DNA, the CDR3 is TGCAGTGCTAGGACAGGTTCATCTAGCACAGATACGCAGTATTTT.

This clonotype was counted ten times or more. This chain joins TRBV7-2 and TRBJ1-5, with D maybe TRBD1 (5 bases). Germline values: CDR1 SGHTA, CDR2 FQGNSA. Trimming took 5 bases from V and 1 from J, leaving 12 bases between them. The CDR3 totals 15 residues. The CDR3 DNA reads TGTGCCAGCAGCCCGCAGGGTAACAGCAATCAGCCCCAGCATTTT. Encoded protein: CASSPQGNSNQPQHF.

This clonotype was seen a handful of times. The chain uses TRBV24-1 and TRBJ2-1; no firm D call. V was cut by 1 base and J by 6 bases, with 9 bases left in between. The CDR3 length is 14 residues. The V gene's germline CDR1 is KGHDR and CDR2 SFDVKD. This CDR3 reads CATSDFLAINEQFF. The CDR3 bases are TGTGCCACCAGTGATTTCTTGGCGATCAATGAGCAGTTCTTC.

The chain employs TRBV2 and TRBJ2-1, with 7 bases lining up with TRBD2. Germline values: CDR1 SNHLY, CDR2 FYNNEI. This CDR3 is 13 amino acids long. J gave up 7 bases and V 8 bases, and 8 bases lay outside the gene matches. The CDR3 nucleotides are TGTGCCAGCTGGGGGGGTTCATGGAATGAGCAGTTCTTC. It yields the protein CASWGGSWNEQFF.

The chain combines TRBV5-6 with TRBJ1-1; D perhaps matches TRBD1 (6 bases). This CDR3 spans 12 amino acids. Germline lookup yields CDR1 SGHDT and CDR2 YYEEEE. V lost 2 bases and J lost 8, with 10 bases in between. CDR3 nucleotide sequence: TGTGCCAGCAGCTTATACAGGGAAGAAGCTTTCTTT. Residues: CASSLYREEAFF.

This clonotype showed up many times. The V and J genes are TRBV6-1 and TRBJ1-4; a possible D gene is TRBD1 (5 bases). The CDR3 has 14 amino acids. Germline loops: CDR1 MNHNS, CDR2 SASEGT. V was shortened by 7 bases and J by 6 bases, with 15 bases between the two germline ends. The CDR3 loop is CASKHPRGDEKLFF. The CDR3 coding sequence is TGTGCCAGCAAACACCCGCGAGGGGATGAAAAACTGTTTTTT.